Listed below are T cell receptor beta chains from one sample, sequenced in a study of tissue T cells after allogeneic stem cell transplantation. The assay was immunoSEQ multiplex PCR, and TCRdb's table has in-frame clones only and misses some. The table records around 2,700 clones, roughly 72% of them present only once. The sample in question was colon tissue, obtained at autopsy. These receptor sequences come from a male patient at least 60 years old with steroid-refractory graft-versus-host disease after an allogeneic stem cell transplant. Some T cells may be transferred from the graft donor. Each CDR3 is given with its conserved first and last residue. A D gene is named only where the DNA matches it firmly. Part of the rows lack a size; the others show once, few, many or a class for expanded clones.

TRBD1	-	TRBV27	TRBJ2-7	CASSSPTRQGSEQYF	TGTGCCAGCAGTTCACCAACGAGACAGGGGAGCGAGCAGTACTTC
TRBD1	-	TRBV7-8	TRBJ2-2	CASSQGQGDRELFF	TGTGCCAGCAGCCAGGGACAGGGAGACCGGGAGCTGTTTTTT
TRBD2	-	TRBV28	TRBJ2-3	CASSGGADTQYF	TGTGCCAGCAGCGGGGGGGCAGATACGCAGTATTTT
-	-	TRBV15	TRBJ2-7	CATSGQGGSYEQYF	TGTGCCACCAGCGGTCAAGGGGGCTCCTACGAGCAGTACTTC
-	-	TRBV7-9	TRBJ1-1	CASSSGRGDTEAFF	TGTGCCAGCAGCTCGGGCAGGGGCGACACTGAAGCTTTCTTT
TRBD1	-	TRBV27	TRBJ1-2	CASSLGDRGFGYTF	TGTGCCAGCAGTTTAGGGGACAGGGGTTTTGGCTACACCTTC
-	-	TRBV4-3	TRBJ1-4	CASSVRAWANEKLFF	TGCGCCAGCAGCGTGCGGGCATGGGCTAATGAAAAACTGTTTTTT
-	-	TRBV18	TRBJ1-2	CASSPSDSRGYTF	TGTGCCAGCTCACCATCCGACAGCAGAGGCTACACCTTC
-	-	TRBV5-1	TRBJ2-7	CASSQMTGLGDEQYF	TGCGCCAGCAGCCAGATGACAGGACTGGGTGACGAGCAGTACTTC
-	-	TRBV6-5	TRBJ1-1	CASSYPGRGGDTEAFF	TGTGCCAGCAGTTACCCGGGACGGGGAGGGGACACTGAAGCTTTCTTT
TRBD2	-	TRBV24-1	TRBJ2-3	CATSDPSAPSGGDTSTDTQYF	TGTGCCACCAGTGACCCCTCCGCGCCTAGCGGGGGAGATACTAGCACAGATACGCAGTATTTT
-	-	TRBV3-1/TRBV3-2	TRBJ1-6	CASSLSFGSPLHF	TGTGCCAGCAGCTTGTCTTTCGGTTCACCCCTCCACTTT
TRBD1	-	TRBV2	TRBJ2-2	CASAWDSGELFF	TGTGCCAGCGCCTGGGACAGCGGGGAGCTGTTTTTT
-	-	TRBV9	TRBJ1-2	CASSAGTNYGYTF	TGTGCCAGCAGCGCGGGGACTAACTATGGCTACACCTTC
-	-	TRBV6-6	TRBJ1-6	CASSYSIDGSPLHF	TGTGCCAGCAGTTACTCGATAGATGGTTCACCCCTCCACTTT
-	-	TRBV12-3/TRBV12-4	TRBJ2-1	CASSIAEGNEQFF	TGTGCCAGCAGTATCGCCGAAGGCAATGAGCAGTTCTTC
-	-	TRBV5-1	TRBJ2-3	CASSLSPSTDTQYF	TGCGCCAGCAGCTTGTCACCTAGCACAGATACGCAGTATTTT
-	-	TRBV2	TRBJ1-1	CASSEEGAHLGAFF	TGTGCCAGCAGTGAAGAAGGCGCACACCTGGGCGCTTTCTTT
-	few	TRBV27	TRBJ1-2	CASSSIGEEGWNYGYTF	TGTGCCAGCAGTTCAATTGGCGAAGAGGGGTGGAACTATGGCTACACCTTC
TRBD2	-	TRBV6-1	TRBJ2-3	CASSEWRAGDTDTQYF	TGTGCCAGCAGTGAATGGCGAGCGGGGGATACAGATACGCAGTATTTT
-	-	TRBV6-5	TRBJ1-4	CASSSHRSPTNEKLFF	TGTGCCAGCAGTTCGCACAGGAGTCCAACTAATGAAAAACTGTTTTTT
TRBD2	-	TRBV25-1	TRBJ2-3	CASSEIGSLAGVTDTQYF	TGTGCCAGCAGTGAAATTGGGTCCCTAGCGGGGGTCACAGATACGCAGTATTTT
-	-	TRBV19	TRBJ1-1	CASSSGQLNTEAFF	TGTGCCAGTAGTAGTGGACAGTTGAACACTGAAGCTTTCTTT
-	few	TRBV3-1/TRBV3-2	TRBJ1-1	CASSSPVHGGGLRNTEAFF	TGTGCCAGCAGCTCACCGGTTCACGGGGGGGGGTTGAGGAACACTGAAGCTTTCTTT
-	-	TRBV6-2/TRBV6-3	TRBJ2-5	CASSSQETQYF	TGTGCCAGCAGTTCTCAAGAGACCCAGTACTTC
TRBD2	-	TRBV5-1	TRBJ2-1	CASSLGVAGGNEQFF	TGCGCCAGCAGCTTGGGAGTAGCGGGGGGGAATGAGCAGTTCTTC
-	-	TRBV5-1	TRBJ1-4	CASSARGTNEKLFF	TGCGCCAGCAGCGCCAGGGGCACTAATGAAAAACTGTTTTTT
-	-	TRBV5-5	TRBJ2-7	CASSLESGSSYEQYF	TGTGCCAGCAGCTTGGAATCCGGATCGTCCTACGAGCAGTACTTC
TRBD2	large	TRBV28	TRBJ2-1	CASSFVSGAYNEQFF	TGTGCCAGCAGTTTTGTTAGCGGGGCATACAATGAGCAGTTCTTC
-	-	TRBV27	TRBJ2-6	CASSSGRLSGANVLTF	TGTGCCAGCAGTTCCGGACGACTCTCTGGGGCCAACGTCCTGACTTTC
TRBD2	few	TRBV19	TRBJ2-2	CASSIGLAGDTGELFF	TGTGCCAGTAGTATAGGACTAGCGGGGGACACCGGGGAGCTGTTTTTT
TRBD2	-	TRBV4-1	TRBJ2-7	CASSQVVTSGGVHEQYF	TGCGCCAGCAGCCAAGTCGTGACTAGCGGGGGGGTCCACGAGCAGTACTTC
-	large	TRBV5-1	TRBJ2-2	CASSLDGGPNTGELFF	TGCGCCAGCAGCTTGGACGGAGGACCGAACACCGGGGAGCTGTTTTTT
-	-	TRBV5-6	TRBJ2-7	CASSTNLRAGIIEQYF	TGTGCCAGCAGCACCAATCTCCGGGCAGGTATTATCGAGCAGTACTTC
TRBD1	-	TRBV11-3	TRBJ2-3	CASSSDRSTDTQYF	TGTGCCAGCAGCTCGGACAGGAGCACAGATACGCAGTATTTT
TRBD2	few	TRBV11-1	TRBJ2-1	CASSSELAGGGNEQFF	TGTGCCAGCAGCTCCGAACTAGCGGGGGGTGGTAATGAGCAGTTCTTC
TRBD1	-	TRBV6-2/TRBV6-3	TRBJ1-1	CASSRQGGTEAFF	TGTGCCAGCAGTCGACAGGGAGGCACTGAAGCTTTCTTT
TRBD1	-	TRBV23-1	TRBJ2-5	CASSRQRDRPNETQYF	TGCGCCAGCAGTCGACAGAGGGACAGGCCAAACGAGACCCAGTACTTC
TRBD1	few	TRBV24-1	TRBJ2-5	CATSQPRTGGIETQYF	TGTGCCACCAGCCAACCACGGACAGGGGGCATTGAGACCCAGTACTTC
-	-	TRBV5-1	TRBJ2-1	CASSEDTHEQFF	TGCGCCAGCAGCGAGGACACCCATGAGCAGTTCTTC
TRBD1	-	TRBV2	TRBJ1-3	CARTGGSGNTIYF	TGTGCCAGGACAGGGGGGTCTGGAAACACCATATATTTT
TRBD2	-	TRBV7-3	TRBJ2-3	CASSFFWVWGGADTQYF	TGTGCCAGCAGCTTTTTTTGGGTGTGGGGAGGGGCAGATACGCAGTATTTT
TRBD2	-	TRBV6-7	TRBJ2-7	CASDASGGRVRYEQYF	TGTGCCAGCGATGCTAGCGGGGGCCGTGTACGGTACGAGCAGTACTTC
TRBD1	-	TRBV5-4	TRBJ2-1	CASSLARDSNEQFF	TGTGCCAGCAGCTTGGCCAGGGACAGCAATGAGCAGTTCTTC
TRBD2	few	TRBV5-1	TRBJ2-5	CASSLGISSGRSRHQETQYF	TGCGCCAGCAGCCTTGGGATATCTAGCGGGAGATCGCGTCACCAAGAGACCCAGTACTTC
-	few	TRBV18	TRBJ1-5	CASSPEGAENQPQHF	TGTGCCAGCTCACCTGAAGGGGCCGAAAATCAGCCCCAGCATTTT
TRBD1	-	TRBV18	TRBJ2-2	CASSERQGPNTGELFF	TGTGCCAGCTCCGAGAGACAGGGACCGAACACCGGGGAGCTGTTTTTT
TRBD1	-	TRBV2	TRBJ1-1	CATTEQGAEAFF	TGTGCCACCACCGAACAGGGGGCTGAAGCTTTCTTT
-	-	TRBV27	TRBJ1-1	CASSLRGAIAEAFF	TGTGCCAGCAGTTTAAGGGGGGCGATCGCTGAAGCTTTCTTT
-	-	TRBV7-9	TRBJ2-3	CASSLGADTQYF	TGTGCCAGCAGCTTAGGGGCAGATACGCAGTATTTT
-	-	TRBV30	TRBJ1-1	CAWGGRANTEAFF	TGTGCCTGGGGTGGCAGGGCGAACACTGAAGCTTTCTTT
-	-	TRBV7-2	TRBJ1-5	CASSPTVSEQPQHF	TGTGCCAGCAGCCCGACAGTATCAGAGCAGCCCCAGCATTTT
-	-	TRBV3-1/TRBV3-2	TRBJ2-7	CASSHGGGRNEQYF	TGTGCCAGCAGCCATGGGGGGGGGCGAAACGAGCAGTACTTC
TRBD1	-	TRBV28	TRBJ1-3	CASSLRQGGSGNTIYF	TGTGCCAGCAGTTTAAGACAGGGGGGCTCCGGAAACACCATATATTTT
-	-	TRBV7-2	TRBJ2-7	CASSLDSWESYEQYF	TGTGCCAGCAGCTTAGATAGTTGGGAGTCCTACGAGCAGTACTTC
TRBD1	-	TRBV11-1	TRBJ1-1	CASSRGQGGRRSEAFF	TGTGCCAGCAGTCGAGGACAGGGGGGAAGACGGTCTGAAGCTTTCTTT
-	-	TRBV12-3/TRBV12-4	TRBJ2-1	CASRFGDEQFF	TGTGCCAGCAGGTTCGGAGATGAGCAGTTCTTC